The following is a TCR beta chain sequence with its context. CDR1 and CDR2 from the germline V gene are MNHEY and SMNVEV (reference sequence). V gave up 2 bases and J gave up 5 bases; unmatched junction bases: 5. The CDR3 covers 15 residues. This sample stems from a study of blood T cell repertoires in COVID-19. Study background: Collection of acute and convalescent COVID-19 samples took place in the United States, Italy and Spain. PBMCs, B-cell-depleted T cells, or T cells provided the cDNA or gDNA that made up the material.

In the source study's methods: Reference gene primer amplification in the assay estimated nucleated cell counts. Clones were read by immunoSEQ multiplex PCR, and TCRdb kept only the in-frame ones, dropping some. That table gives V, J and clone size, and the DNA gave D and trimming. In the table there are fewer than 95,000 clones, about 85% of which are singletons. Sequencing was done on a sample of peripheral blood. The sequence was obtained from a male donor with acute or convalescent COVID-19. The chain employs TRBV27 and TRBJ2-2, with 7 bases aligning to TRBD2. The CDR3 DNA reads TGTGCCAGCAGTTTACGCGGGAGACCAACCGGGGAGCTGTTTTTT. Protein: CASSLRGRPTGELFF.